The entry below describes one T cell receptor (beta chain). This specimen comes from a study of blood T cell repertoires in COVID-19. Whole-study context: The United States, Italy and Spain provided the acute and convalescent COVID-19 samples.

The ends lost 7 bases at V and 5 bases at J; junction bases unmatched: 7. Germline V CDR1 and CDR2: SNHLY, FYNNEI. The CDR3 is 15 amino acids. Per the authors' pipeline: Estimated nucleated cell counts came from reference gene primer amplification. Measured with immunoSEQ multiplex PCR; TCRdb has only the in-frame clones, and not every one. The DNA was the basis for D and trimming; V, J and clone size are from that table. This table holds about 140,000 clones, approximately 88% found once. The sequence was collected from a man aged 55 to 70 with active or convalescent COVID-19. The material sequenced was peripheral blood. The chain combines TRBV2 with TRBJ2-7; 14 bases align to TRBD2. CDR3 in amino acids: CASTSGLAGGNEQYF. The CDR3 DNA reads as TGTGCCAGCACCTCCGGACTAGCGGGAGGAAACGAGCAGTACTTC. Drawing the rest from reference TRBV2 and TRBJ2-7, the complete variable domain is EPEVTQTPSHQVTQMGQEVILRCVPISNHLYFYWYRQILGQKVEFLVSFYNNEISEKSEIFDDQFSVERPDGSNFTLKIRSTKLEDSAMYFCASTSGLAGGNEQYFGPGTRLTVT.